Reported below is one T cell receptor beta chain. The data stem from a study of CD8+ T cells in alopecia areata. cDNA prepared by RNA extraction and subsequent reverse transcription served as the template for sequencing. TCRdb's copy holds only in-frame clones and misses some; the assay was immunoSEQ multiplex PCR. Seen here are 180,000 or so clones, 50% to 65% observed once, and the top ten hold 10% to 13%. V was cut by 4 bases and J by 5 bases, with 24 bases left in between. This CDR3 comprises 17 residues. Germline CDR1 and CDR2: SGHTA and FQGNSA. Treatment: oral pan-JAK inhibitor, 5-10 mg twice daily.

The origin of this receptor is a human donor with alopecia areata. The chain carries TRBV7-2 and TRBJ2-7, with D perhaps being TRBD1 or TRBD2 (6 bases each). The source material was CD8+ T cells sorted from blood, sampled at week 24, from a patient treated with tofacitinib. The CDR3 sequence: CASSSPQMGGRFNEQYF. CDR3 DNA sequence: TGTGCCAGCAGCTCCCCCCAAATGGGGGGCCGCTTCAACGAGCAGTACTTC.